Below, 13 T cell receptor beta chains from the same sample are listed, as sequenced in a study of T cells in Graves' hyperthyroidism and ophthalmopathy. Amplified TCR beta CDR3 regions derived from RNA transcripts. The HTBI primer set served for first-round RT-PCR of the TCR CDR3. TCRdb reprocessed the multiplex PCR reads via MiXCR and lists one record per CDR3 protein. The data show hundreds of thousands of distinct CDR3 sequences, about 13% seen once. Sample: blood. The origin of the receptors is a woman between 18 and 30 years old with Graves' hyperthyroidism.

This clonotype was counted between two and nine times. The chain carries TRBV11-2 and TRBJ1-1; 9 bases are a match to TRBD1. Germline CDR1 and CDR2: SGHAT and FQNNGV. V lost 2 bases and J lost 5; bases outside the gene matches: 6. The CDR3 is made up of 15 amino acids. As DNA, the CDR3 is TGTGCCAGCAGCTTATGGACAGGGGATCGGACTGAAGCTTTCTTT. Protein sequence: CASSLWTGDRTEAFF.

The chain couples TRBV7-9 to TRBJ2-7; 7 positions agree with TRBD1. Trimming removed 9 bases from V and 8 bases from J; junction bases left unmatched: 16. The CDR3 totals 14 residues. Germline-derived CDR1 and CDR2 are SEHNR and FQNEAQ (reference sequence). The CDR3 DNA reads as TGTGCCAGTATGACAGGGTCCGGGGCATCGAAGCAGTACTTC. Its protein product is CASMTGSGASKQYF. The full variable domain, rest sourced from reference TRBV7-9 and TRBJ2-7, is DTGVSQNPRHKITKRGQNVTFRCDPISEHNRLYWYRQTLGQGPEFLTYFQNEAQLEKSRLLSDRFSAERPKGSFSTLEIQRTEQGDSAMYLCASMTGSGASKQYFGPGTRLTVT.

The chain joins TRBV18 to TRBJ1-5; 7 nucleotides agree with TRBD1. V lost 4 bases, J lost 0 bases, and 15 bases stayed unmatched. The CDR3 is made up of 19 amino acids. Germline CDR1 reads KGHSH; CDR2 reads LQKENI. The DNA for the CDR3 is TGTGCCAGCTCACGAGCCCTGACAGGGTCTACAGATAGCAATCAGCCCCAGCATTTT. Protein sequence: CASSRALTGSTDSNQPQHF.

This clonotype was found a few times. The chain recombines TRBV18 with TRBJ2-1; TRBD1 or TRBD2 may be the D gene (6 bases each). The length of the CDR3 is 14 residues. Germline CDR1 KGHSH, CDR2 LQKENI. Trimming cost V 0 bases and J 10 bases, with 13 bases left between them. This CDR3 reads CASSPPNREEEQFF. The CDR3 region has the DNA TGTGCCAGCTCACCACCGAACAGGGAGGAGGAGCAGTTCTTC.

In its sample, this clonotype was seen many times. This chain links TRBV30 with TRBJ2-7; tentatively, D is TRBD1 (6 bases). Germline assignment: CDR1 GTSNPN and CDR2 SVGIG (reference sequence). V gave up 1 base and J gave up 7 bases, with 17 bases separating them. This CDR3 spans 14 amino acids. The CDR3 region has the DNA TGTGCCTGGAGTGACGTACAGGGTCGGCGGGAGCAGTACTTC. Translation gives CAWSDVQGRREQYF.

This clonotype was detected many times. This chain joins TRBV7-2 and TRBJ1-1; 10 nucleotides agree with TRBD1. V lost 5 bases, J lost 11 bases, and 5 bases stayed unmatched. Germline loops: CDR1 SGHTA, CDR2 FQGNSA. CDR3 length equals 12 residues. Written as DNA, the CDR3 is TGTGCCAGCAGCCTTGGGGGACAGGGGGCTTTCTTT. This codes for CASSLGGQGAFF.

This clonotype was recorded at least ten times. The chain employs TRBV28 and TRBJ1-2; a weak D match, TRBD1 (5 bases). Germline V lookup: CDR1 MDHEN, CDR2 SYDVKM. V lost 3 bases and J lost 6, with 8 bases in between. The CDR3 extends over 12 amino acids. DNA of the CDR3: TGTGCCAGCAGTTTTCCAGGGAATGGCTACACCTTC. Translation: CASSFPGNGYTF.

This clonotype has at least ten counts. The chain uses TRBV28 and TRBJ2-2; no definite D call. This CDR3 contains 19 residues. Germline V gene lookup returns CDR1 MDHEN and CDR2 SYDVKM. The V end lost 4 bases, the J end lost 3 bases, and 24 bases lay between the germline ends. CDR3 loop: CASSSKMVGRRKDTGELFF. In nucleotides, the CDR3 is TGTGCCAGCAGTTCTAAGATGGTCGGGCGCCGAAAGGACACCGGGGAGCTGTTTTTT. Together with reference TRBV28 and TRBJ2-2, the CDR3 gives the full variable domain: DVKVTQSSRYLVKRTGEKVFLECVQDMDHENMFWYRQDPGLGLRLIYFSYDVKMKEKGDIPEGYSVSREKKERFSLILESASTNQTSMYLCASSSKMVGRRKDTGELFFGEGSRLTVL.

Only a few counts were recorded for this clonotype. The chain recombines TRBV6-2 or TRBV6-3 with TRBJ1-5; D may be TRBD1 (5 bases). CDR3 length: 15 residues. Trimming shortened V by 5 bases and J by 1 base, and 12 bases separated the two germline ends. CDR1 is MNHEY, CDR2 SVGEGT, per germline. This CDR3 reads CASSASGTSNQPQHF. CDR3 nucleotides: TGTGCCAGCAGTGCTTCAGGGACCAGCAATCAGCCCCAGCATTTT.

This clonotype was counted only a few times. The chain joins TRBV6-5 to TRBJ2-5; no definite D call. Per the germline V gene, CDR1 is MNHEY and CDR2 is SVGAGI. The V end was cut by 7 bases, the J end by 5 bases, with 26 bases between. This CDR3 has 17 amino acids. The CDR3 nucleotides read TGTGCCAGCAATCCCATCCGAACAGCTAATGTCTGTGAGACCCAGTACTTC. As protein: CASNPIRTANVCETQYF.

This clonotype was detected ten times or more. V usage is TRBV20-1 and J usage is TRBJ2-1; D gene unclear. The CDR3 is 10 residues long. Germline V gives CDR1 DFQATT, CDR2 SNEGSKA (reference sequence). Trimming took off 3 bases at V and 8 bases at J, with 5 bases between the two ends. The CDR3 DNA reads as TGCAGTGCTAGCATCTATGAGCAGTTCTTC. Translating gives CSASIYEQFF.

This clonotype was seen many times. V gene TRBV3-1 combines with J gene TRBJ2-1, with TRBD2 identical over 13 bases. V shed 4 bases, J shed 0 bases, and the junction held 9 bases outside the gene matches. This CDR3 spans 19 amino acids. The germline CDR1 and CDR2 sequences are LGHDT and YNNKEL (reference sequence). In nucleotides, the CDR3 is TGTGCCAGCAGCCCTCTCTCCGGACTAGCGGGGGACTCCTACAATGAGCAGTTCTTC. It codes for CASSPLSGLAGDSYNEQFF.

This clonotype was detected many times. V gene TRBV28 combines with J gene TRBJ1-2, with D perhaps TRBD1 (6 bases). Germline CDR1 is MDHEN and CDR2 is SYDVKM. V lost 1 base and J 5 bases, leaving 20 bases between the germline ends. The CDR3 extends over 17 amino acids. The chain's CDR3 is CASSLFQGSGAMYGYTF. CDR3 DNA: TGTGCCAGCAGTTTATTCCAGGGATCAGGGGCTATGTATGGCTACACCTTC.